This is a list of T cell receptor beta chains from one sample in a study of T cell responses to AZD1222 COVID-19 vaccine. Generated by immunoSEQ multiplex PCR, the TCRdb table keeps only in-frame clones and is missing some. The sample has about 170,000 clones; roughly 91% are singletons. The material was peripheral blood, obtained on day 0 of AZD1222 vaccination. The receptors were gathered from an adult in good health. CDR3s include the opening cysteine and the closing phenylalanine or tryptophan. D genes are given only for firm matches. The listing skips clone size in some rows; elsewhere it reads once, few, many or a size class.

-	TRBV5-1	TRBJ1-4	-	CASSLGGRSTNEKLFF	TGCGCCAGCAGCTTGGGGGGACGTTCAACTAATGAAAAACTGTTTTTT
-	TRBV5-1	TRBJ2-3	-	CASSLSLGRTDTQYF	TGCGCCAGCAGCTTGTCCCTGGGCCGCACAGATACGCAGTATTTT
-	TRBV6-5	TRBJ2-5	-	CASSLGRARETQYF	TGTGCCAGCAGCCTAGGACGGGCAAGAGAGACCCAGTACTTC
few	TRBV25-1	TRBJ2-3	TRBD2	CASSKTSGLTDTQYF	TGTGCCAGCAGCAAGACTAGCGGACTCACAGATACGCAGTATTTT
-	TRBV29-1	TRBJ1-1	-	CSVGVLSTEAFF	TGCAGCGTTGGTGTCCTGAGCACTGAAGCTTTCTTT
once	TRBV7-3	TRBJ2-1	TRBD1	CASSPRQGVYNEQFF	TGTGCCAGCAGCCCAAGACAGGGGGTGTACAATGAGCAGTTCTTC
-	TRBV7-2	TRBJ1-1	-	CASSPMGGMGDFAFF	TGTGCCAGCAGCCCTATGGGAGGGATGGGTGACTTCGCTTTCTTT
-	TRBV19	TRBJ1-2	-	CASSIIGAQGITYGYTF	TGTGCCAGTAGTATAATCGGGGCCCAGGGAATTACCTATGGCTACACCTTC
-	TRBV10-3	TRBJ1-4	-	CAISERGTNEKLFF	TGTGCCATCAGTGAGAGAGGGACTAATGAAAAACTGTTTTTT
-	TRBV2	TRBJ2-7	-	CASSGSRRGPHEQYF	TGTGCCAGCAGTGGGTCCAGGCGGGGGCCCCACGAGCAGTACTTC
-	TRBV10-3	TRBJ2-1	-	CAISESRLSQFF	TGTGCCATCAGTGAGTCTAGACTCTCGCAGTTCTTC
-	TRBV28	TRBJ2-4	-	CASSLRGGNIQYF	TGTGCCAGCAGTTTAAGGGGGGGAAACATTCAGTACTTC
-	TRBV2	TRBJ2-1	TRBD2	CASSGTRYNEQFF	TGTGCCAGCAGTGGGACTAGATACAATGAGCAGTTCTTC
-	TRBV2	TRBJ2-2	TRBD2	CASRAGDHDTGELFF	TGTGCCAGCAGGGCGGGGGATCATGACACCGGGGAGCTGTTTTTT
few	TRBV4-2	TRBJ1-3	-	CASSQEGRTGNTIYF	TGTGCCAGCAGCCAAGAGGGAAGAACTGGAAACACCATATATTTT
-	TRBV2	TRBJ1-4	-	CASSALGVNEKLFF	TGTGCCAGCAGTGCTCTGGGGGTTAATGAAAAACTGTTTTTT
-	TRBV29-1	TRBJ2-7	TRBD2	CSVDSGGRARHEQYF	TGCAGCGTTGATAGTGGCGGGAGGGCCCGGCACGAGCAGTACTTC
-	TRBV15	TRBJ1-3	-	CATSKVGGNTIYF	TGTGCCACCAGCAAGGTTGGTGGAAACACCATATATTTT
-	TRBV25-1	TRBJ2-1	-	CASSELGGQGEQFF	TGTGCCAGCAGTGAACTGGGGGGGCAAGGCGAGCAGTTCTTC
once	TRBV3-1/TRBV3-2	TRBJ1-5	-	CASSQGGRQITQHF	TGTGCCAGCAGCCAAGGAGGCAGGCAGATTACCCAGCATTTT
once	TRBV3-1/TRBV3-2	TRBJ1-3	-	CASSQSRSSGNTIYF	TGTGCCAGCAGCCAATCCCGCAGCTCTGGAAACACCATATATTTT
-	TRBV7-2	TRBJ1-1	-	CASKKDKNTEAFF	TGTGCCAGCAAGAAGGACAAGAACACTGAAGCTTTCTTT
few	TRBV14	TRBJ1-1	-	CASSRTYTEAFF	TGTGCCAGCAGCCGCACATACACTGAAGCTTTCTTT
-	TRBV7-3	TRBJ2-3	TRBD1	CASSPTTGSSTDTQYF	TGTGCCAGCAGCCCAACGACAGGGTCTAGCACAGATACGCAGTATTTT
-	TRBV5-4	TRBJ1-6	-	CASSPDEGSNSPLHF	TGTGCCAGCAGCCCCGATGAAGGGTCTAATTCACCCCTCCACTTT
-	TRBV24-1	TRBJ2-1	TRBD2	CATSDLRPTSGGHNEQFF	TGTGCCACCAGTGATTTGCGCCCTACTAGCGGGGGCCACAATGAGCAGTTCTTC
-	TRBV6-1	TRBJ2-2	-	CASSEGTAGELFF	TGTGCCAGCAGTGAAGGCACAGCTGGGGAGCTGTTTTTT
-	TRBV18	TRBJ1-5	TRBD1	CASSPGTGNQPQHF	TGTGCCAGCTCACCTGGGACAGGCAATCAGCCCCAGCATTTT